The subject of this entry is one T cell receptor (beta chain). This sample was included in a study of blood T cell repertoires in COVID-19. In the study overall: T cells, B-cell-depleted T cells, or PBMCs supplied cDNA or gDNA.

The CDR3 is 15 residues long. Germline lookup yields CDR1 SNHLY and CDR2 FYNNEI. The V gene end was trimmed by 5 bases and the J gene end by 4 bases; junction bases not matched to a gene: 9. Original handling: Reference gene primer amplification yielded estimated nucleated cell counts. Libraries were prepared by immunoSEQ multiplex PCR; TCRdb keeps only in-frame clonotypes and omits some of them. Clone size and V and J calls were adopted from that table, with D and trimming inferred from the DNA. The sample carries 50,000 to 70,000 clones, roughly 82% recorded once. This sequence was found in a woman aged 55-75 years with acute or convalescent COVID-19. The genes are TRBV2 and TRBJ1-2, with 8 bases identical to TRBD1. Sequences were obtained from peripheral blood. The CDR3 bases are TGTGCCAGCAGTACGGGACAGGTCTTAAGCTATGGCTACACCTTC. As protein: CASSTGQVLSYGYTF.